The 28 T cell receptor beta chains reported below all come from one sample, sequenced in a study of regulatory T cells in long-lasting Graves disease (dated by TCRdb to the early 2020s). The library came from multiplex PCR. These reads were obtained on an Illumina HiSeq 4000. To build TCR beta libraries, CDR3 regions were amplified by Arm-PCR using iRepertoire HTBI primers. TCRdb itself trimmed the public reads at Q25 with fastp, ran MiXCR and retained productive beta chains. Each record represents a unique CDR3 protein, reported with the most common genes and DNA among its rows. This sample is represented by about 240,000 distinct CDR3 sequences; around 20% of them were singletons. Approximately 15% of the sample rests with the top ten. The label giving this sample's time point can be read as: newly diagnosed GD, antithyroid drugs for less than 3 months. For both TCR sequencing and RNA sequencing, RNA was extracted from PBMCs in TRIzol.

Material: peripheral blood mononuclear cells (PBMCs), obtained at new diagnosis, from a patient treated with antithyroid drugs. These receptors were collected from a female donor with Graves disease.

This clonotype was seen at least ten times. The chain carries TRBV7-2 and TRBJ2-1, with 9 bases identical to TRBD2. This CDR3 is 15 amino acids long. The J segment lost 5 bases and the V segment lost 3 bases, leaving 5 bases of the junction unmatched. Germline CDR1 reads SGHTA; CDR2 reads FQGNSA. The CDR3 is CASSFRSGRDNEQFF. In nucleotides, the CDR3 is TGTGCCAGCAGCTTCCGTAGCGGGAGAGACAATGAGCAGTTCTTC.

Concerning this clonotype itself: This may come from a read error, since a much larger clone is one base off. This rearrangement joins TRBV2 to TRBJ1-1, with 7 bases lining up with TRBD1. Germline values: CDR1 SNHLY, CDR2 FYNNEI. With V trimmed by 6 bases and J by 6 bases, 7 bases remained unmatched. There are 13 residues in the CDR3. The CDR3 protein is CASRGPGGSEAFF. CDR3 DNA sequence: TGTGCCAGCAGGGGGCCAGGGGGGTCTGAAGCTTTCTTT.

This rearrangement joins TRBV10-2 to TRBJ2-5; 8 nucleotides agree with TRBD1. CDR1 is WSHSY, CDR2 SAAADI, per germline. V dropped 6 bases and J dropped 4; count of bases not matched to a gene: 4. There are 13 residues in the CDR3. The CDR3 reads CASRKTGVETQYF. The CDR3 region has the DNA TGCGCCAGCAGAAAGACAGGGGTAGAGACCCAGTACTTC.

This clonotype came up many times. This chain connects TRBV20-1 to TRBJ2-3; D gene ambiguous. Per the germline V gene, CDR1 is DFQATT and CDR2 is SNEGSKA (reference sequence). The CDR3 extends over 15 amino acids. Trimming pared 5 bases from V and 0 bases from J, leaving 15 bases between. The CDR3, as DNA: TGCAGTGCTCTCTTTTATCTAAAAAGCACAGATACGCAGTATTTT. Translated, it gives CSALFYLKSTDTQYF.

The rearrangement links TRBV10-3 to TRBJ1-2, with TRBD1 matching 10 bases. The length of the CDR3 is 14 residues. V was clipped by 2 bases and J by 5 bases; unmatched bases: 2. Germline-derived CDR1 and CDR2 are ENHRY and SYGVKD. The CDR3 DNA reads TGTGCCATCAGTGAGCGACAGGGGGCGTATGGCTACACCTTC. Translated: CAISERQGAYGYTF.

In this sample, this clonotype turned up many times. The chain employs TRBV2 and TRBJ2-7, with 9 bases identical to TRBD1. CDR3 length equals 13 residues. Germline CDR1 reads SNHLY; CDR2 reads FYNNEI. The V and J ends lost 7 bases and 4 bases, in that order; junction bases with no gene match: 5. As DNA, the CDR3 is TGTGCCAGCAAAAACAGGGGGCCTTACGAGCAGTACTTC. It translates to CASKNRGPYEQYF.

The chain recombines TRBV20-1 with TRBJ2-1; 10 bases match TRBD2. The CDR3 is 13 residues long. The germline CDR1 and CDR2 sequences are DFQATT and SNEGSKA (reference sequence). The V segment lost 0 bases and the J segment 9 bases; nucleotides outside the gene matches: 2. CDR3: CSARDLAGAEQFF. CDR3 DNA: TGCAGTGCTAGAGATCTAGCGGGGGCTGAGCAGTTCTTC.

With regard to this clonotype: It may be a read error: a sequence one base away is much more abundant. This CDR3 fails to terminate in the conserved phenylalanine or tryptophan, so it likely reflects a read error. CDR3: CASSEGQGAGRNEQFL. CDR3 DNA: TGTGCCAGCAGCGAGGGACAAGGGGCGGGTCGGAATGAGCAGTTCCTC. The chain recombines TRBV9 with TRBJ2-1, with D perhaps matching TRBD1 (6 bases). The CDR3 sequence is 16 residues long. The V gene lost 3 bases and the J gene lost 7 bases, with 20 bases spanning the gap. Per the germline V gene, CDR1 is SGDLS and CDR2 is YYNGEE.

Concerning this clonotype: Since a far larger clone is one base different, this is likely a read error. The V call is TRBV5-6, the J call TRBJ2-1; D gene ambiguous. The germline gives CDR1 SGHDT, CDR2 YYEEEE. The V end was cut by 6 bases, the J end by 10 bases, with 20 bases between. The CDR3 is made up of 14 amino acids. The CDR3 DNA sequence: TGTGCCAGCAAGTTTGGTCTCTTGGGCGACGAGCAGTTCTTC. Its protein is CASKFGLLGDEQFF.

This clonotype has only one observation. The rearrangement joins TRBV11-2 to TRBJ2-1, with 8 bases fitting TRBD2. Trimming cost V 7 bases and J 5 bases; bases outside gene matches: 7. Per germline, CDR1 SGHAT and CDR2 FQNNGV. This CDR3 contains 14 residues. CDR3: CASTGGRIDNEQFF. CDR3 DNA sequence: TGTGCCAGCACGGGGGGGAGGATAGACAATGAGCAGTTCTTC. Filled out from reference TRBV11-2 and TRBJ2-1, the complete variable domain reads EAGVAQSPRYKIIEKRQSVAFWCNPISGHATLYWYQQILGQGPKLLIQFQNNGVVDDSQLPKDRFSAERLKGVDSTLKIQPAKLEDSAVYLCASTGGRIDNEQFFGPGTRLTVL.

The chain links TRBV5-4 to TRBJ2-1, with D possibly TRBD2 on 5 matching bases. The germline V gene encodes CDR1 SGHNT and CDR2 YYREEE (reference sequence). CDR3 length: 12 amino acids. V lost 4 bases and J lost 8, with 10 bases in between. The CDR3 is CASSLEADEQFF. CDR3 DNA sequence: TGTGCCAGCAGCCTGGAGGCAGATGAGCAGTTCTTC.

This chain uses TRBV6-2 or TRBV6-3 with TRBJ2-7; TRBD1 is a possible D gene (6 bases). The CDR3 totals 13 residues. V shed 3 bases and J shed 5 bases, with 11 bases lying between them. The germline V gene has CDR1 MNHEY and CDR2 SVGEGT. CDR3 protein: CASSYARGNEQYF. The DNA of the CDR3 is TGTGCCAGCAGTTATGCCAGGGGTAACGAGCAGTACTTC.

Comments on this clonotype: A read error is possible here, since a much larger clone lies one base away. The conserved phenylalanine or tryptophan normally closing the CDR3 is absent here, so this likely arose from a read error. This chain uses TRBV6-1 with TRBJ2-7, with a tentative D call TRBD2 (7 bases). CDR3 length: 14 amino acids. In germline, CDR1 is MNHNS, CDR2 SASEGT. With 3 bases removed from V and 3 bases from J, the gap between germline ends came to 12 bases. The CDR3 loop is CASSDGGGVYEQYL. DNA of the CDR3: TGTGCCAGCAGTGATGGAGGGGGGGTCTACGAGCAGTACCTC.

The rearrangement uses TRBV12-3 or TRBV12-4 and TRBJ1-3; D not resolved. The CDR3 loop spans 14 amino acids. V lost 6 bases and J lost 8, with 17 bases in between. CDR3 region: CASRPPLYGDTIYF. CDR3 coding DNA: TGTGCCAGCAGACCGCCCCTGTACGGGGACACCATATATTTT.

In its sample, this clonotype was seen many times. One junction end does not reproduce the germline sequence, and a read error may be involved. This chain connects TRBV5-1 to TRBJ2-3; a weak D match, TRBD1 (6 bases). Looked up from germline, CDR1 is SGHRS and CDR2 is YFSETQ. The CDR3 contains 15 residues. The CDR3 DNA reads TGTGCCAGCAGCCCGAACAGGGCACGCACAGATACGCAGTATTTT. Its translation: CASSPNRARTDTQYF.

This clonotype was detected ten times or more. The V gene is TRBV7-3, the J gene TRBJ2-1, with 11 nucleotides matching TRBD2. The germline V gene encodes CDR1 SGHTA and CDR2 FQGTGA. There are 18 residues in the CDR3. The V gene end was trimmed by 5 bases and the J gene end by 4 bases; junction bases not matched to a gene: 13. The CDR3 loop reads CASSLLAGGPTHYNEQFF. CDR3 DNA: TGTGCCAGCAGCCTTCTAGCGGGGGGCCCTACACATTACAATGAGCAGTTCTTC.

The genes are TRBV11-2 and TRBJ2-7, with D unclear. This CDR3 region has 13 residues. The germline V gene encodes CDR1 SGHAT and CDR2 FQNNGV. V was cut by 5 bases and J by 2 bases, with 10 bases left in between. CDR3 bases: TGTGCCAGCAGCCCGGAAGCAGCCTACGAGCAGTACTTC. Encoded protein: CASSPEAAYEQYF. Combining the CDR3 with reference TRBV11-2 and TRBJ2-7 gives the whole variable domain EAGVAQSPRYKIIEKRQSVAFWCNPISGHATLYWYQQILGQGPKLLIQFQNNGVVDDSQLPKDRFSAERLKGVDSTLKIQPAKLEDSAVYLCASSPEAAYEQYFGPGTRLTVT.

This clonotype was seen many times. The chain recombines TRBV20-1 with TRBJ2-5, with TRBD2 matching over 15 bases. Germline V gene sequence: CDR1 DFQATT, CDR2 SNEGSKA (reference sequence). The CDR3 sequence is 17 residues long. Trimming at V came to 1 base and at J to 7 bases, leaving 10 bases not matched to a gene. The CDR3 DNA is TGCAGTGCTAGAGGCCCGGGACTAGCGGGGGGAGGGGGGACCCAGTACTTC. It is translated as CSARGPGLAGGGGTQYF.

This clonotype has only a few counts. The V gene is TRBV6-1, the J gene TRBJ1-4; D is undetermined. Germline V gene lookup returns CDR1 MNHNS and CDR2 SASEGT. V shed 8 bases and J shed 7 bases, with 14 bases lying between them. The CDR3 spans 13 residues. Written as DNA, the CDR3 is TGTGCCAGCTTACGGGCCTGGAGTGAAAAACTGTTTTTT. Protein product: CASLRAWSEKLFF.

This clonotype turned up a few times. Just one base apart from a much larger clone, this may be a read error. The CDR3 carries no conserved terminal phenylalanine or tryptophan, so it likely arises from a read error. V is TRBV5-1 and J is TRBJ2-3; possible D gene TRBD1, 5 bases. Trimming removed 1 base at V and 5 bases at J, with 14 bases between. The germline V gene encodes CDR1 SGHRS and CDR2 YFSETQ. This CDR3 has 15 residues. The CDR3 DNA sequence: TGCGCCAGCAGCTTGAGTGGGGCGCAGGGAGATACGCAGTATCTT. As protein: CASSLSGAQGDTQYL.

At least ten counts were recorded for this clonotype. The chain recombines TRBV30 with TRBJ1-1; a weak D match, TRBD1 (6 bases). This CDR3 comprises 13 residues. The V and J ends lost 1 base and 1 base respectively, with 7 bases between them. CDR1 and CDR2 (germline): GTSNPN, SVGIG (reference sequence). This CDR3 is CAWSEGQNTEAFF. CDR3 nucleotides: TGTGCCTGGAGTGAGGGACAGAACACTGAAGCTTTCTTT.

By frequency in the sample, this clonotype is large (0.1 to 1%). The rearrangement links TRBV27 to TRBJ2-7, with 7 bases identical to TRBD1. Trimming took 3 bases from V and 2 from J; bases not matched to a gene: 4. The CDR3 spans 14 residues. Germline V gene sequence: CDR1 MNHEY, CDR2 SMNVEV (reference sequence). This CDR3 is CASSFGTDTYEQYF. The CDR3, as DNA: TGTGCCAGCAGTTTCGGGACAGACACCTACGAGCAGTACTTC.

This clonotype has a count of ten or more. V usage is TRBV20-1 and J usage is TRBJ2-2, with D perhaps assigned TRBD1 or TRBD2 (5 bases each). CDR3 size: 14 residues. The V end lost 0 bases, the J end lost 4 bases, and 9 bases lay between the germline ends. Germline V CDR1 and CDR2: DFQATT, SNEGSKA (reference sequence). The CDR3 DNA is TGCAGTGCTAGAGACAGGGCGGGCACCGGGGAGCTGTTTTTT. It is translated as CSARDRAGTGELFF.

This clonotype was observed a few times. One base separates it from a far larger clone, so it is likely a read error. As DNA, the CDR3 is TGTGCCAGCAGCTTACTTGGCGGTACCACAGGGGGTACGCAGGAGACCCAGTACTTC. Its translation is CASSLLGGTTGGTQETQYF. V and J are TRBV7-2 and TRBJ2-1, with 8 nucleotides matching TRBD1. The DNA matches TRBJ2-5 better at its end, which makes the J call doubtful. The CDR3 runs 19 residues. Germline assignment: CDR1 SGHTA and CDR2 FQGNSA.

J is TRBJ1-2 and V is TRBV28; 7 nucleotides agree with TRBD1. Per the germline V gene, CDR1 is MDHEN and CDR2 is SYDVKM. After removal of 6 bases from V and 7 bases from J, the junction contained 11 bases not matched to a gene. CDR3 length: 14 residues. The CDR3 coding sequence is TGTGCCAGCAGAACCGGGGGAGGGGGCCTTGGCTACACCTTC. Protein: CASRTGGGGLGYTF.

This chain joins TRBV5-5 and TRBJ2-5; the D call may be TRBD1 or TRBD2 (6 bases each). Trimming left V 6 bases short and J 7 bases short, with 16 bases between. Germline V gene sequence: CDR1 SGHKS, CDR2 YYEKEE (reference sequence). The CDR3 covers 13 residues. CDR3 nucleotide sequence: TGTGCCAGCAACCGGGGGCTATCTGGGACCCAGTACTTC. This gives the protein CASNRGLSGTQYF.

This clonotype has a count of ten or more. The gene calls are TRBV6-1 and TRBJ1-5, with D perhaps TRBD1 (6 bases). Germline V CDR1 and CDR2: MNHNS, SASEGT. The CDR3 runs to 14 residues. V shed 6 bases and J shed 1 base, with 10 bases lying between them. DNA for the CDR3: TGTGCCAGCAGGCCCACAGGGAGCAATCAGCCCCAGCATTTT. Its protein is CASRPTGSNQPQHF.

The chain recombines TRBV5-4 with TRBJ2-5; 8 positions agree with TRBD2. There are 16 residues in the CDR3. Trimming removed 0 bases from V and 1 base from J; junction bases left unmatched: 5. The germline CDR1 and CDR2 sequences are SGHNT and YYREEE (reference sequence). The CDR3 region is CASSLVRLAGQETQYF. CDR3 nucleotides: TGTGCCAGCAGCTTGGTTCGGCTAGCGGGCCAAGAGACCCAGTACTTC.